This T cell receptor (beta chain) is drawn from a study of PD-1 blockade in classical Hodgkin lymphoma. The method was immunoSEQ multiplex PCR; TCRdb's version includes in-frame clones alone and lacks a portion of them. The table lists about 51,000 clones, nearly 80% of them singletons. The germline CDR1 and CDR2 sequences are SGHDT and YYEEEE. The CDR3 contains 15 residues. Trimming took 1 base from V and 0 from J, leaving 10 bases between them. For this clone: Its antigen is undetermined.

Broader study findings: Possibly reflecting disease activity or prior therapy, repertoire differences have causes that remain undefined.

Time point defined: cycle 4 day 1 (C4D1), after 6 weeks of nivolumab. Relapse was seen in all patients after autologous stem cell transplantation, and brentuximab vedotin exposure was variable. This chain uses TRBV5-6 with TRBJ1-1; tentatively, D is TRBD1 (5 bases). This clonotype was sampled from a human donor with classical Hodgkin lymphoma. The sample here was peripheral blood mononuclear cells (PBMCs), taken before the fourth cycle of nivolumab. The CDR3 here is CASSLTAGMNTEAFF. The CDR3 nucleotides read TGTGCCAGCAGCTTGACTGCAGGGATGAACACTGAAGCTTTCTTT.